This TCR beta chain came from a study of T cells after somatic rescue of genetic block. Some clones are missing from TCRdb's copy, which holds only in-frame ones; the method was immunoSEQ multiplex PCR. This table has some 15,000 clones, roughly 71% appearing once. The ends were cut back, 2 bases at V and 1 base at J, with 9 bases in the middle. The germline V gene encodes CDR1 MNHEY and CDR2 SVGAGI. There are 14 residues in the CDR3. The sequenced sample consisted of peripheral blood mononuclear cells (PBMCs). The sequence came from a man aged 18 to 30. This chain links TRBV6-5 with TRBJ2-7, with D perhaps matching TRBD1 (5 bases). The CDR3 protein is CASSYSRASYEQYF. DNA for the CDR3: TGTGCCAGCAGTTACAGCAGGGCTTCCTACGAGCAGTACTTC.